The following is a TCR beta chain sequence with its context. This sample is drawn from a study of blood T cell repertoires in COVID-19. About the study: Acute-phase and convalescent COVID-19 samples originated in the United States, Italy and Spain. From T cells, B-cell-depleted T cells, or PBMCs came the material, which was cDNA or gDNA.

Authors' analysis steps: Estimation of nucleated cell counts relied on the amplification of reference gene primers. Using immunoSEQ multiplex PCR, the repertoire was profiled, and TCRdb retains in-frame clones only, with some absent. The V and J calls and clone size come from that table; D and trimming were worked out from the DNA. The sample consists of about 220,000 clones, 80% to 90% of them appearing once. Looked up from germline, CDR1 is GTSNPN and CDR2 is SVGIG (reference sequence). The CDR3 covers 13 residues. Trimming took 2 bases from V and 4 from J; bases not matched to a gene: 2. The receptor was isolated from a man aged 25 to 40 with active or convalescent COVID-19. V usage is TRBV30 and J usage is TRBJ2-1; TRBD1 matches at 7 bases. Sequencing was performed on peripheral blood. CDR3 sequence: CAWSTTGYNEQFF. The CDR3, as DNA: TGTGCCTGGAGTACGACAGGGTACAATGAGCAGTTCTTC.